Listed below are T cell receptor beta chains from one sample, sequenced in a study of shared clonotypes between healthy human individuals. The protocol was immunoSEQ multiplex PCR, while the TCRdb copy is restricted to in-frame clones and leaves out a portion. Of about 600,000 clones listed, around three quarters are singletons. The sequenced sample consisted of PBMCs. These receptors were obtained from a woman in her thirties or forties in good health. Some clones in this sample may be carry-over from other donors' samples. The CDR3 runs from the conserved cysteine through the conserved F or W. Fields, in order: D gene, J gene, V gene, clone size, CDR3 DNA, CDR3 protein. D genes are given only for firm matches. Rows give clone size only sometimes, using once, few, many, or a class for an expanded clone.

d_gene: NA; j_gene: TRBJ2-1; v_gene: TRBV11-2; abundance: NA; CDR3nt: TGTGCCAGCAGCCCCGCGCGGGGACGCAAATACAATGAGCAGTTCTTC; CDR3aa: CASSPARGRKYNEQFF
d_gene: NA; j_gene: TRBJ2-1; v_gene: TRBV7-3; abundance: NA; CDR3nt: TGTGCCAGCAGCTGGAAGGGAGACAATGAGCAGTTCTTC; CDR3aa: CASSWKGDNEQFF
d_gene: TRBD2; j_gene: TRBJ2-2; v_gene: TRBV25-1; abundance: NA; CDR3nt: TGTGCCAGCAGTGACGCGACTAGCGGGAACACCGGGGAGCTGTTTTTT; CDR3aa: CASSDATSGNTGELFF
d_gene: NA; j_gene: TRBJ1-2; v_gene: TRBV19; abundance: NA; CDR3nt: TGTGCCAGTAGTATAAGACAAGACTATGGCTACACCTTC; CDR3aa: CASSIRQDYGYTF
d_gene: NA; j_gene: TRBJ1-1; v_gene: TRBV4-2; abundance: few; CDR3nt: TGTGCCAGCAGCCAAGGTCCAGGGGCGAGCACTGAAGCTTTCTTT; CDR3aa: CASSQGPGASTEAFF
d_gene: NA; j_gene: TRBJ2-1; v_gene: TRBV7-2; abundance: NA; CDR3nt: TGTGCCAGCAGCTTAGAGCCTCCTAGAAGCTCCTACAATGAGCAGTTCTTC; CDR3aa: CASSLEPPRSSYNEQFF
d_gene: NA; j_gene: TRBJ2-3; v_gene: TRBV18; abundance: once; CDR3nt: TGTGCCAGCACACCGGAGGGGAAAGAAAGCACAGATACGCAGTATTTT; CDR3aa: CASTPEGKESTDTQYF
d_gene: NA; j_gene: TRBJ2-2; v_gene: TRBV6-5; abundance: NA; CDR3nt: TGTGCCAGCAGCTTACGTCCTACCGGGGAGCTGTTTTTT; CDR3aa: CASSLRPTGELFF
d_gene: TRBD1; j_gene: TRBJ1-2; v_gene: TRBV19; abundance: NA; CDR3nt: TGTGCCAGTAGTATGGGACAGGGGTTTTTCTATGGCTACACCTTC; CDR3aa: CASSMGQGFFYGYTF
d_gene: TRBD2; j_gene: TRBJ2-4; v_gene: TRBV13; abundance: NA; CDR3nt: TGTGCCAGCAGCTACCTAGCGGGAGGGCCGACCAAAAACATTCAGTACTTC; CDR3aa: CASSYLAGGPTKNIQYF
d_gene: NA; j_gene: TRBJ1-5; v_gene: TRBV5-1; abundance: few; CDR3nt: TGCGCCAGCAGCTTGCGGGGGGAGCAGCCCCAGCATTTT; CDR3aa: CASSLRGEQPQHF
d_gene: NA; j_gene: TRBJ1-2; v_gene: TRBV30; abundance: NA; CDR3nt: TGTGCCTGGAGTGTCGGGCAGGGATATGGCTACACCTTC; CDR3aa: CAWSVGQGYGYTF
d_gene: TRBD1; j_gene: TRBJ2-3; v_gene: TRBV5-1; abundance: NA; CDR3nt: TGCGCCAGCAGCCGGTCGGGACAGACAACAGATACGCAGTATTTT; CDR3aa: CASSRSGQTTDTQYF
d_gene: NA; j_gene: TRBJ1-1; v_gene: TRBV7-9; abundance: many; CDR3nt: TGTGCCAGCAGCTTAGTCAACGCTGAAGCTTTCTTT; CDR3aa: CASSLVNAEAFF
d_gene: NA; j_gene: TRBJ1-1; v_gene: TRBV7-9; abundance: NA; CDR3nt: TGTGCCAGCAGCCCGGGACACCCGGGGGGCACTGAAGCTTTCTTT; CDR3aa: CASSPGHPGGTEAFF
d_gene: NA; j_gene: TRBJ2-2; v_gene: TRBV18; abundance: NA; CDR3nt: TGTGCCAGCTCACCACCGACGGCCCCTATCGGGGAGCTGTTTTTT; CDR3aa: CASSPPTAPIGELFF
d_gene: TRBD2; j_gene: TRBJ2-7; v_gene: TRBV7-9; abundance: NA; CDR3nt: TGTGCCAGCAGCACCCCCCGACGGGGCGGGGGTGCAAACACCTACGAGCAGTACTTC; CDR3aa: CASSTPRRGGGANTYEQYF
d_gene: NA; j_gene: TRBJ2-3; v_gene: TRBV5-1; abundance: NA; CDR3nt: TGCGCCAGCAGCCCTGCAGGGACGAGCGCAGATACGCAGTATTTT; CDR3aa: CASSPAGTSADTQYF
d_gene: TRBD1; j_gene: TRBJ2-3; v_gene: TRBV28; abundance: NA; CDR3nt: TGTGCCAGCAGTTTTACAGGGGGCCGGGATACGCAGTATTTT; CDR3aa: CASSFTGGRDTQYF
d_gene: TRBD1; j_gene: TRBJ1-5; v_gene: TRBV7-6; abundance: NA; CDR3nt: TGTGCCAGCAGCGCGGGACAGAGTAGCAATCAGCCCCAGCATTTT; CDR3aa: CASSAGQSSNQPQHF
d_gene: TRBD2; j_gene: TRBJ2-7; v_gene: TRBV11-2; abundance: NA; CDR3nt: TGTGCCAGCAGCTTGGCCGGGACTAGCGGCTCCTACGAGCAGTACTTC; CDR3aa: CASSLAGTSGSYEQYF
d_gene: TRBD2; j_gene: TRBJ2-7; v_gene: TRBV27; abundance: NA; CDR3nt: TGTGCCAGCAGCCGACGACCGGGACTAGCCTACGAGCAGTACTTC; CDR3aa: CASSRRPGLAYEQYF
d_gene: NA; j_gene: TRBJ2-3; v_gene: TRBV7-3; abundance: NA; CDR3nt: TGTGCCAGCAGCCCCATACGGGGTGATACGCAGTATTTT; CDR3aa: CASSPIRGDTQYF
d_gene: NA; j_gene: TRBJ1-1; v_gene: TRBV5-4; abundance: NA; CDR3nt: TGTGCCAGCAGCTCTCCAGGGGCGGGGAACACTGAAGCTTTCTTT; CDR3aa: CASSSPGAGNTEAFF
d_gene: NA; j_gene: TRBJ2-3; v_gene: TRBV4-2; abundance: NA; CDR3nt: TGTGCCAGCAGCCAACACCGGGACACCTACACAGATACGCAGTATTTT; CDR3aa: CASSQHRDTYTDTQYF
d_gene: TRBD2; j_gene: TRBJ2-5; v_gene: TRBV7-2; abundance: medium-sized; CDR3nt: TGTGCCAGCAGCTTAGGTGGGCGGACTAGCGGGGTTGTCCAAGAGACCCAGTACTTC; CDR3aa: CASSLGGRTSGVVQETQYF
d_gene: TRBD2; j_gene: TRBJ2-3; v_gene: TRBV9; abundance: NA; CDR3nt: TGTGCCAGCAGCCCTCGGACTAGCCCACAGACAGATACGCAGTATTTT; CDR3aa: CASSPRTSPQTDTQYF
d_gene: TRBD1; j_gene: TRBJ1-1; v_gene: TRBV28; abundance: many; CDR3nt: TGTGCCAGCAGGGGGGATATAGGGGGCGGATCTGAAGCTTTCTTT; CDR3aa: CASRGDIGGGSEAFF
d_gene: NA; j_gene: TRBJ1-2; v_gene: TRBV28; abundance: NA; CDR3nt: TGTGCCAGCGCGAGGCAGGGGTTCCGGCTTTATGGCTACACCTTC; CDR3aa: CASARQGFRLYGYTF
d_gene: TRBD1; j_gene: TRBJ1-3; v_gene: TRBV10-3; abundance: NA; CDR3nt: TGTGCCATCAGTGAGACCCAGGGGGGCAGCTCTGGAAACACCATATATTTT; CDR3aa: CAISETQGGSSGNTIYF
d_gene: TRBD2; j_gene: TRBJ2-1; v_gene: TRBV5-6; abundance: NA; CDR3nt: TGTGCCAGCAGCTTAGCTACTAGCGGGGGGTACAATGAGCAGTTCTTC; CDR3aa: CASSLATSGGYNEQFF
d_gene: TRBD2; j_gene: TRBJ2-6; v_gene: TRBV7-3; abundance: NA; CDR3nt: TGTGCCAGCAGCGACGGGGGGTACTCTGGGGCCAACGTCCTGACTTTC; CDR3aa: CASSDGGYSGANVLTF
d_gene: TRBD1; j_gene: TRBJ2-5; v_gene: TRBV5-4; abundance: NA; CDR3nt: TGTGCCAGCAGCTCGGGTGGGACAGGGTACCGCCAAGAGACCCAGTACTTC; CDR3aa: CASSSGGTGYRQETQYF
d_gene: NA; j_gene: TRBJ2-2; v_gene: TRBV6-5; abundance: NA; CDR3nt: TGTGCCAGCAGTTACTCAGTCGACACCGGGGAGCTGTTTTTT; CDR3aa: CASSYSVDTGELFF
d_gene: TRBD1; j_gene: TRBJ2-6; v_gene: TRBV4-1; abundance: NA; CDR3nt: TGCGCCAGCAGCCAGAGACAGGGGGCCTCTGGGGCCAACGTCCTGACTTTC; CDR3aa: CASSQRQGASGANVLTF
d_gene: NA; j_gene: TRBJ1-5; v_gene: TRBV25-1; abundance: NA; CDR3nt: TGTGCCAGCAGGGGTCCGGGCAGTCAGCCCCAGCATTTT; CDR3aa: CASRGPGSQPQHF
d_gene: NA; j_gene: TRBJ2-6; v_gene: TRBV5-1; abundance: NA; CDR3nt: TGCGCCAGCAGGGGCAACGTCCTGACTTTC; CDR3aa: CASRGNVLTF
d_gene: TRBD1; j_gene: TRBJ1-1; v_gene: TRBV7-9; abundance: NA; CDR3nt: TGTGCCAGCAGCCTTACCTCGGGGACAGGGGCTTTGGTGAACACTGAAGCTTTCTTT; CDR3aa: CASSLTSGTGALVNTEAFF
d_gene: TRBD2; j_gene: TRBJ2-3; v_gene: TRBV7-9; abundance: NA; CDR3nt: TGTGCCAGCAGCTTAACGGGACTAGCGGGAGGAGTAGATACGCAGTATTTT; CDR3aa: CASSLTGLAGGVDTQYF
d_gene: NA; j_gene: TRBJ1-4; v_gene: TRBV18; abundance: NA; CDR3nt: TGTGCCAGCTCACCGACAGTAGGTGAAAAACTGTTTTTT; CDR3aa: CASSPTVGEKLFF
d_gene: NA; j_gene: TRBJ1-3; v_gene: TRBV7-2; abundance: NA; CDR3nt: TGTGCCAGCAGCTTAGCGTCGGACTCTGGAAACACCATATATTTT; CDR3aa: CASSLASDSGNTIYF
d_gene: NA; j_gene: TRBJ1-1; v_gene: TRBV25-1; abundance: NA; CDR3nt: TGTGCCAGCAGTCTCGCGGGGCGTCGGAACACTGAAGCTTTCTTT; CDR3aa: CASSLAGRRNTEAFF
d_gene: NA; j_gene: TRBJ2-7; v_gene: TRBV4-1; abundance: once; CDR3nt: TGCGCCAGCAGCCATACCGGCCTAAGAAACGAGCAGTACTTC; CDR3aa: CASSHTGLRNEQYF
d_gene: NA; j_gene: TRBJ1-4; v_gene: TRBV10-3; abundance: once; CDR3nt: TGTGCCATCAGCCTAACAGCCTCAACTAATGAAAAACTGTTTTTT; CDR3aa: CAISLTASTNEKLFF
d_gene: TRBD2; j_gene: TRBJ2-5; v_gene: TRBV28; abundance: NA; CDR3nt: TGTGCCAGCAGTTTACCTAGCGGGAGGCAAGAGACCCAGTACTTC; CDR3aa: CASSLPSGRQETQYF
d_gene: NA; j_gene: TRBJ1-2; v_gene: TRBV6-1; abundance: many; CDR3nt: TGTGCCAGCACCCATTTCCGCGGATCGCGAGGCTACACCTTC; CDR3aa: CASTHFRGSRGYTF
d_gene: TRBD2; j_gene: TRBJ2-2; v_gene: TRBV10-3; abundance: NA; CDR3nt: TGTGCCATCAGTGGGTCTAGCGGGAGGTATACCGGGGAGCTGTTTTTT; CDR3aa: CAISGSSGRYTGELFF